The rows below give T cell receptor beta chains drawn from one sample of a study of cytomegalovirus exposure and HLA in healthy donors. The protocol was immunoSEQ multiplex PCR, while the TCRdb copy is restricted to in-frame clones and leaves out a portion. The sample shows about 76,000 clones, about four fifths of them seen only once. Material for sequencing was PBMCs. Receptors originate from a male donor in good health and CMV-seropositive. Each CDR3 is given with its conserved first and last residue. The D gene is left open where the match is weak. Size values are once, few and many counts, or a class for expanded clones, and some rows have none.

j_call d_call cdr3_length v_call clone_size cdr3_aa
TRBJ1-1 TRBD1 13 TRBV2 NA CASSVSQGAEAFF
TRBJ1-1 TRBD1 13 TRBV29-1 few CSVGQGPGTEAFF
TRBJ2-7 NA 13 TRBV18 NA CASSTRTSAGQYF
TRBJ2-3 TRBD1 16 TRBV5-1 once CASSLADRVITNTQYF
TRBJ1-5 NA 15 TRBV19 NA CASSSAQGRNQPQHF
TRBJ1-1 NA 17 TRBV5-1 few CASSLVGLTARNTEAFF
TRBJ1-6 NA 12 TRBV19 few CASSIRGSPLHF
TRBJ2-1 TRBD2 17 TRBV2 NA CASSVGSGLAGRSEQFF
TRBJ2-3 NA 14 TRBV6-5 few CASSNRDFTDTQYF
TRBJ2-7 NA 15 TRBV27 NA CASSLARGVAYEQYF
TRBJ1-2 NA 15 TRBV7-9 once CASSFALSGDYGYTF
TRBJ1-2 TRBD1 13 TRBV5-4 few CASSPQGLRGYTF
TRBJ2-2 NA 14 TRBV7-6 NA CASSLAQNTGELFF
TRBJ1-2 TRBD1 12 TRBV7-2 NA CASSFRGGGYTF
TRBJ1-5 TRBD1 13 TRBV18 NA CASRGTGQQPQHF
TRBJ2-7 TRBD1 15 TRBV5-5 NA CASSPRWDSTYEQYF
TRBJ2-7 TRBD1 14 TRBV5-1 NA CASSLGGQGYEQYF
TRBJ1-6 TRBD1 17 TRBV9 NA CASSHNRGALDNSPLHF
TRBJ2-2 TRBD2 17 TRBV25-1 few CASSEYSGGVNTGELFF
TRBJ2-7 NA 13 TRBV6-6 NA CASSYSLGGEQYF
TRBJ1-1 TRBD1 13 TRBV7-2 NA CASSLGNRGQAFF
TRBJ1-1 NA 12 TRBV14 NA CASSQARTEAFF
TRBJ2-5 TRBD2 13 TRBV10-3 NA CAIRAGVGETQYF
TRBJ1-2 NA 13 TRBV27 NA CASSLGTSYGYTF
TRBJ1-2 TRBD1 13 TRBV5-1 once CASSFDRDYGYTF
TRBJ2-3 TRBD1 17 TRBV10-3 NA CAISETGGTGDTDTQYF
TRBJ2-1 TRBD1 15 TRBV5-4 once CASSSDRGTVQSQFF
TRBJ2-1 TRBD2 17 TRBV13 NA CASSSLFLAGGYNEQFF
TRBJ2-1 TRBD1 17 TRBV7-8 NA CASSPRGQGQLYNEQFF
TRBJ2-1 TRBD1 15 TRBV5-4 NA CASSLGQGALNEQFF
TRBJ1-2 TRBD1 14 TRBV7-9 NA CASSREGGNYGYTF
TRBJ1-4 NA 16 TRBV5-1 NA CASSLTGGGLNEKLFF
TRBJ1-4 NA 14 TRBV7-2 NA CASSLLGRREKLFF
TRBJ2-1 TRBD1 17 TRBV4-2 NA CASSQVEQGAPYNEQFF
TRBJ2-3 NA 13 TRBV6-6 NA CASSPDTTDTQYF
TRBJ2-7 TRBD2 18 TRBV5-1 few CASSLGLSSGRAAYEQYF
TRBJ1-5 NA 13 TRBV28 NA CAIQGPSNQPQHF
TRBJ2-7 NA 15 TRBV4-3 NA CASSQDRGLLYEQYF
TRBJ2-5 NA 17 TRBV7-2 NA CASSRQGTWRGQETQYF
TRBJ2-2 TRBD2 17 TRBV7-9 few CASSLGTSGGNTGELFF
TRBJ2-2 NA 15 TRBV15 NA CATSRVVEGAGELFF
TRBJ1-6 NA 12 TRBV7-6 NA CASSLSEEGLHF
TRBJ1-1 NA 15 TRBV30 NA CAWSAPTGPNTEAFF
TRBJ1-5 TRBD1 15 TRBV2 NA CASRTGGAGNQPQHF
TRBJ1-3 NA 13 TRBV14 NA CASSQSGGNTIYF
TRBJ2-1 TRBD1 13 TRBV11-3 NA CASSLTGGNEQFF
TRBJ2-7 TRBD2 15 TRBV19 NA CASSAGLAGVYEQYF
TRBJ2-1 TRBD2 13 TRBV19 NA CASRLTSGGEQFF
TRBJ2-7 NA 16 TRBV5-4 once CASTPKGGASSYEQYF
TRBJ2-2 TRBD1 14 TRBV9 once CASRGQGDTGELFF
TRBJ1-1 NA 14 TRBV19 few CASSMREVNTEAFF